This T cell receptor (beta chain) was found in a study of blood T cell repertoires in COVID-19. Across the study: Sites across the United States, Italy and Spain contributed samples from acute and convalescent COVID-19.

Participants came from some 26 US areas, aged roughly 18 to 95 years. The junction had 13 bases not matched to a gene; V was cut back by 1 base and J by 1 base. The germline V gene has CDR1 LGHNA and CDR2 YNFKEQ. CDR3 length: 20 amino acids. Sequencing was performed with immunoSEQ multiplex PCR; in TCRdb, only in-frame clones are kept and a portion is missing. The sample gives 300,000 to 400,000 clones, around 89% of which show up once; around 1% is in the top ten. The clonotype originates from a man aged 18 to 35 who had recovered from COVID-19. This chain connects TRBV4-2 to TRBJ2-3; 11 bases line up with TRBD2. Input material: PBMCs or T cells enriched from blood (not recorded which). The CDR3 nucleotides read TGTGCCAGCAGCCAAGGGGGGAGATACGGACTAGCGGGTGGCACAGATACGCAGTATTTT. Translated, it gives CASSQGGRYGLAGGTDTQYF.